This record looks at one TCR beta chain sequence and its context. Its target is not known. The germline V gene has CDR1 MDHEN and CDR2 SYDVKM. This CDR3 has 14 residues. V lost 3 bases to trimming and J lost 0 bases, with 9 bases between them. Clones were sequenced by immunoSEQ multiplex PCR, and TCRdb holds only the in-frame ones, with some missing. Among approximately 1.9 million clones listed, about 94% were seen once. This sample is drawn from a study of shared clonotypes between healthy human individuals. Study-wide results and caveats: Large sequencing depth failed to make sorted-subset sequencing complete, rarefaction showed. Sharing across a few donors was seen in roughly 5% of naive CD4 clonotypes.

Naive CD8 isolation took CD45RO-negative cells positively selected for CCR7 and excluded terminally differentiated effector memory CD45RA+ cells. Study donors comprised healthy, HIV-negative adults devoid of recent acute infection or vaccination. The rearrangement uses TRBV28 and TRBJ2-7; D gene uncertain. Sequenced material: naive CD8+ T cells from PBMCs. This TCR was recovered from a man between 18 and 29 years old in good health. Some clones in this sample may be carry-over from other donors' samples. CDR3 nucleotides: TGTGCCAGCAGTTTTATGGAGACCTCCTACGAGCAGTACTTC. Amino acids: CASSFMETSYEQYF.